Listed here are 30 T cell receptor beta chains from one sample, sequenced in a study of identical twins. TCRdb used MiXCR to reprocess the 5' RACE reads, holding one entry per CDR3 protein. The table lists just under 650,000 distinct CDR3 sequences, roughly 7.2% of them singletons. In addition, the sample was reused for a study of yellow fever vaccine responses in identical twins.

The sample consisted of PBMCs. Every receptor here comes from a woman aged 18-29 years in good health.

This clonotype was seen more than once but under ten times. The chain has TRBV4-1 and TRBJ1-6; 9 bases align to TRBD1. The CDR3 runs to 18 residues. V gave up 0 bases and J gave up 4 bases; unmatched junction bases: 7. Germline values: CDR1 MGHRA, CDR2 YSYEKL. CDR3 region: CASSQDSWDRAYNSPLHF. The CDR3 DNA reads TGCGCCAGCAGCCAAGATTCCTGGGACAGGGCTTATAATTCACCCCTCCACTTT.

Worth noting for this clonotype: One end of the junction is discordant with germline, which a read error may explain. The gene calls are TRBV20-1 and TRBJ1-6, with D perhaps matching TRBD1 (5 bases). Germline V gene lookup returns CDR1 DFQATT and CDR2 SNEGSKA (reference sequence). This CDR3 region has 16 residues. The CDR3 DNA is TGCTGTGCTAGAGATCCCCACAGGAGCGGAAATTCACCCCTCCACTTT. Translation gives CCARDPHRSGNSPLHF.

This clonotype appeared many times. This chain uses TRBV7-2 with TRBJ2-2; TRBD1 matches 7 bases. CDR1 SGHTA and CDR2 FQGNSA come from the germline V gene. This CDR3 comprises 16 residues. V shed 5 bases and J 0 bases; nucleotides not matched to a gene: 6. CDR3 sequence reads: CASSVLQGANTGELFF. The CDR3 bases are TGTGCCAGCAGCGTACTCCAGGGGGCGAACACCGGGGAGCTGTTTTTT.

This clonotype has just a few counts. The CDR3 is CSARGPRREKVQETQYF. The CDR3 DNA reads as TGCAGTGCTAGAGGGCCCCGGCGGGAGAAGGTTCAAGAGACCCAGTACTTC. The V and J genes are TRBV20-1 and TRBJ2-5, with TRBD2 identical over 7 bases. J gave up 2 bases and V 1 base, and 13 bases lay outside the gene matches. This CDR3 comprises 17 residues. The germline V gene has CDR1 DFQATT and CDR2 SNEGSKA (reference sequence).

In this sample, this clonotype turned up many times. CDR3: CASSSNTGAWGQETQYF. CDR3 sequence (DNA): TGTGCCAGCAGTTCAAACACAGGGGCTTGGGGCCAAGAGACCCAGTACTTC. The genes are TRBV12-3 or TRBV12-4 and TRBJ2-5, with TRBD1 matching 7 bases. V lost 4 bases and J lost 1; bases outside the gene matches: 12. CDR3 length: 17 residues.

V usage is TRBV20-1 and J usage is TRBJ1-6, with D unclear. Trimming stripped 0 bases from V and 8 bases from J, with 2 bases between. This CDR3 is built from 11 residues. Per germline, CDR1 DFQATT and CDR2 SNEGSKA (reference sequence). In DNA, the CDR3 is TGCAGTGCTAGAGAAGATTCACCCCTCCACTTT. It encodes CSAREDSPLHF.

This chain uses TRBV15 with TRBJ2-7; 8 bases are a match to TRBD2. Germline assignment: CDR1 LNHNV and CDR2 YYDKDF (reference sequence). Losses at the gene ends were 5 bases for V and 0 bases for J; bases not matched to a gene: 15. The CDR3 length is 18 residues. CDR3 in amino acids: CATSPRRASGWSSYEQYF. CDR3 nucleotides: TGTGCCACCAGCCCACGCAGGGCTAGCGGGTGGTCCTCCTACGAGCAGTACTTC.

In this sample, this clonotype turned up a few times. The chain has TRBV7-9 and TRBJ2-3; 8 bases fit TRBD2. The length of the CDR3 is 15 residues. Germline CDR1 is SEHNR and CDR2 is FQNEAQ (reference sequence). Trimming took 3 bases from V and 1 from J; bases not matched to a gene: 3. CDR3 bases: TGTGCCAGCAGCTTCCGGGGGGGGGGCACAGATACGCAGTATTTT. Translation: CASSFRGGGTDTQYF.

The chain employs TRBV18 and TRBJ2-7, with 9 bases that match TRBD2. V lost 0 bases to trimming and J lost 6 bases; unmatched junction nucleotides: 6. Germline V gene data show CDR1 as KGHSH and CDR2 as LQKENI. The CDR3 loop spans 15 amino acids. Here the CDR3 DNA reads TGTGCCAGCTCACCACCTAGCGGGAGTTTGACCGAGCAGTACTTC. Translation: CASSPPSGSLTEQYF.

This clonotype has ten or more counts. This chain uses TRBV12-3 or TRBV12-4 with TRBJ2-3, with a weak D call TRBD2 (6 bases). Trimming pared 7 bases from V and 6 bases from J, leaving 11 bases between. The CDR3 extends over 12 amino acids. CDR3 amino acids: CASNGGADTQYF. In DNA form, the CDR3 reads TGTGCCAGCAACGGAGGGGCCGATACGCAGTATTTT.

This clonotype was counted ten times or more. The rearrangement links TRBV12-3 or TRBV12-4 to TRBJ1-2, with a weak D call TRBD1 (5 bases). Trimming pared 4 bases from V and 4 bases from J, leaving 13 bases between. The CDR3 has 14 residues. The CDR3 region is CASSYGSGAYGYTF. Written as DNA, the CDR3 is TGTGCCAGCAGTTACGGGTCCGGGGCCTATGGCTACACCTTC.

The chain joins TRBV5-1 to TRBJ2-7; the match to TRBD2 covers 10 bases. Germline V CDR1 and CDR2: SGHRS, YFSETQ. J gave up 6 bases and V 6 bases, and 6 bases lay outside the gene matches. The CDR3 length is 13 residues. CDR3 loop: CASKASGSPEQYF. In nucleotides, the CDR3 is TGCGCCAGCAAAGCTAGCGGGAGTCCCGAGCAGTACTTC.

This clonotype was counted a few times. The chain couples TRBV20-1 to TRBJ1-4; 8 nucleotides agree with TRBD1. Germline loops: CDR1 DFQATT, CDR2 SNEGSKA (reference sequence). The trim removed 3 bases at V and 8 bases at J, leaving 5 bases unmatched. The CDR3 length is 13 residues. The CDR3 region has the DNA TGCAGTGCTAGGATCCGGACAGGGGAAAAACTGTTTTTT. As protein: CSARIRTGEKLFF.

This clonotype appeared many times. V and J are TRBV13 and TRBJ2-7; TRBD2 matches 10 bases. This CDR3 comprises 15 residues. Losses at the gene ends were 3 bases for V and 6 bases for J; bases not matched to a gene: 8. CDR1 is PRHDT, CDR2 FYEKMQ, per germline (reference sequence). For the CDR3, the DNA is TGTGCCAGCAGCTTGGCTAGCGGGAGATCGGGCGAGCAGTACTTC. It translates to CASSLASGRSGEQYF.

CDR3 region: CASSPAAGGAYEQYF. CDR3 coding DNA: TGTGCCAGCAGCCCCGCAGCGGGGGGGGCCTACGAGCAGTACTTC. The genes are TRBV7-2 and TRBJ2-7; TRBD2 aligns across 10 bases. The CDR3 contains 15 residues. V shed 5 bases, J shed 2 bases, and the junction held 6 bases outside the gene matches. CDR1 is SGHTA, CDR2 FQGNSA, per germline.

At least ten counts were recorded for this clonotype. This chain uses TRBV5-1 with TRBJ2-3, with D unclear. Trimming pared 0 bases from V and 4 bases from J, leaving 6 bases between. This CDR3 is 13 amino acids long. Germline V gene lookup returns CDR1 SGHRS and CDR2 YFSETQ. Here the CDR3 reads CASSLGQSDTQYF. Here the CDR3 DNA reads TGCGCCAGCAGCTTGGGGCAATCAGATACGCAGTATTTT.

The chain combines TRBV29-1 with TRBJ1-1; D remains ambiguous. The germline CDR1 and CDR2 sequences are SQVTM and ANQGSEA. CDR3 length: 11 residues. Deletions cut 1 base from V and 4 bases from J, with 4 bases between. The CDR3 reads CSVEGVTEAFF. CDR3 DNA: TGCAGCGTTGAAGGGGTCACTGAAGCTTTCTTT.

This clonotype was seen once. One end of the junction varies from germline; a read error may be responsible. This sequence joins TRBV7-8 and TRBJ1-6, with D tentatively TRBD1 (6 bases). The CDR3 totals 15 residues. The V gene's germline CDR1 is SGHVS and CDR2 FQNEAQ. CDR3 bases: TGTGCCAGCAGCTTAGCGGGAGGGGACAATTCACCCCTCAACTTT. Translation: CASSLAGGDNSPLNF.

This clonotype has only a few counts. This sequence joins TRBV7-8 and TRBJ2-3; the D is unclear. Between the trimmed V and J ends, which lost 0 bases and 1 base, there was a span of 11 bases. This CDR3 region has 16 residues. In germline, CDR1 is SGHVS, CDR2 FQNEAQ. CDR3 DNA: TGTGCCAGCAGCTTAGCCCACCCAAGTGGCACAGATACGCAGTATTTT. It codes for CASSLAHPSGTDTQYF.

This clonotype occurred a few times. The CDR3 reads CASTPDRVGNQPQHF. The CDR3 bases are TGTGCCAGTACCCCGGACAGGGTGGGCAATCAGCCCCAGCATTTT. The chain couples TRBV19 to TRBJ1-5, with 8 bases lining up with TRBD1. Trimming took 7 bases from V and 2 from J; bases not matched to a gene: 7. Germline V gives CDR1 LNHDA, CDR2 SQIVND (reference sequence). CDR3 size: 15 residues.

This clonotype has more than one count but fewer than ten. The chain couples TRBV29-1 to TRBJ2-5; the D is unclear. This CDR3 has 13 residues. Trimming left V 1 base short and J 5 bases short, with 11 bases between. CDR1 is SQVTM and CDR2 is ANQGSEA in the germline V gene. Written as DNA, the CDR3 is TGCAGCGTTGAAGGGGAACTGGGCGAGACCCAGTACTTC. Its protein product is CSVEGELGETQYF.

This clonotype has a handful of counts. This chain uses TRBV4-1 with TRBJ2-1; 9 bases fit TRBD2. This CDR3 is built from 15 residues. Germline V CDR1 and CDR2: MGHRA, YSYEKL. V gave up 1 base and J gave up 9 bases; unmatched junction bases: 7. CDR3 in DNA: TGCGCCAGCAGCCAAGCTGCGGGGGGGAGTGGTGAGCAGTTCTTC. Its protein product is CASSQAAGGSGEQFF.

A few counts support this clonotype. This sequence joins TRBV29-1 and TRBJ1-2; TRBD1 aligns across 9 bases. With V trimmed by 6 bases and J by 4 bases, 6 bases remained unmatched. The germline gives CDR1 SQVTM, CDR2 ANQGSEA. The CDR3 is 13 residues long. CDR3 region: CSVVQGASYGYTF. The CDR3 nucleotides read TGCAGCGTGGTACAGGGGGCAAGCTATGGCTACACCTTC.

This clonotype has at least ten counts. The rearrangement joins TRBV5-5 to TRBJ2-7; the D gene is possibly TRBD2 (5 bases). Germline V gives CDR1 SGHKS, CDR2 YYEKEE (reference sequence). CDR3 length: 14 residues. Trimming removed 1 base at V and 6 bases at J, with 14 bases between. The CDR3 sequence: CASSLNGIPGEQYF. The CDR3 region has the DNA TGTGCCAGCAGCTTGAACGGGATCCCTGGCGAGCAGTACTTC.

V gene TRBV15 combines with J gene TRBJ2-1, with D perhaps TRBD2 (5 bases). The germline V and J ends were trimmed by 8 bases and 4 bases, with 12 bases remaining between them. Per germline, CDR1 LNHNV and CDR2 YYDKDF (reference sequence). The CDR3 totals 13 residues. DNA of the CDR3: TGTGCCACCGGACTTGGCGGGTACAATGAGCAGTTCTTC. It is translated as CATGLGGYNEQFF.

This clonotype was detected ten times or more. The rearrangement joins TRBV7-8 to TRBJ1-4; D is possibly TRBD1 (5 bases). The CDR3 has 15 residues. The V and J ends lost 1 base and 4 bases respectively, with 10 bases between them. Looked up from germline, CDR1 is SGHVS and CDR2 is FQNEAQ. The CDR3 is CASSLDSGVNEKLFF. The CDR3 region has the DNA TGTGCCAGCAGCTTAGATTCGGGGGTTAATGAAAAACTGTTTTTT.

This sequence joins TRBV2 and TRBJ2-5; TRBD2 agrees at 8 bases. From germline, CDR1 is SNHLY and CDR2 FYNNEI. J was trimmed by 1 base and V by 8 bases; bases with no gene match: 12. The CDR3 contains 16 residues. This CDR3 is CASGRGLVAVQETQYF. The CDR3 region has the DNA TGTGCCAGCGGACGGGGACTAGTTGCAGTCCAAGAGACCCAGTACTTC.

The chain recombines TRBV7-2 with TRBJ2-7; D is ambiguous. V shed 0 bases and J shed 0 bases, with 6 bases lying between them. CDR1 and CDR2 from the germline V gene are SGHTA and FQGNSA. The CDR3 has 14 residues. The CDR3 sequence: CASSLALFSYEQYF. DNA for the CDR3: TGTGCCAGCAGCTTAGCACTGTTCTCCTACGAGCAGTACTTC.

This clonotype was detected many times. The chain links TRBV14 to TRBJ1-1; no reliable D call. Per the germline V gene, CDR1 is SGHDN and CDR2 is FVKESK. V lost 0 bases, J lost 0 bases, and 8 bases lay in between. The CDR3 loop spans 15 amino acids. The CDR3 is CASSQDPFMNTEAFF. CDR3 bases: TGTGCCAGCAGCCAAGACCCATTTATGAACACTGAAGCTTTCTTT.

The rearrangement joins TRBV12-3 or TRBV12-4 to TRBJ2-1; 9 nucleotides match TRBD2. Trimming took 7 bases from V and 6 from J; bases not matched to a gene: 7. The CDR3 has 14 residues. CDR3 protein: CASILAGSFNEQFF. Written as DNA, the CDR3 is TGTGCCAGCATCCTAGCGGGATCTTTCAATGAGCAGTTCTTC.